A selection of T cell receptor beta chains follows, all from one sample in a study of beta chain features in type 1 diabetes. Here immunoSEQ multiplex PCR was the method, and the copy in TCRdb shows in-frame clones only, minus some. The sample lists over 300,000 clones; 7.5% to 9% were seen once. Sequenced input: central memory CD4+ T cells from blood. These receptor sequences come from a woman aged 18-35 years in good health. Each CDR3 is given with its conserved first and last residue. Fields, in order: D gene, CDR3 length, clone size, J gene, V gene, CDR3 protein, CDR3 DNA. D genes are given only for firm matches. For some rows the clone size is stated as once, few or many, or as a class when expanded; others skip it.

>TRBD2|16|few|TRBJ2-2|TRBV7-3
CASSLSAGSNTGELFF
TGTGCCAGCAGCTTATCAGCGGGATCGAACACCGGGGAGCTGTTTTTT
>TRBD2|16|few|TRBJ2-1|TRBV7-9
CASSFRLAGIYNEQFF
TGTGCCAGCAGCTTCAGACTAGCGGGCATTTACAATGAGCAGTTCTTC
>NA|15|NA|TRBJ2-7|TRBV9
CASSVMPSQVYEQYF
TGTGCCAGCAGCGTTATGCCCTCACAGGTCTACGAGCAGTACTTC
>NA|13|few|TRBJ1-5|TRBV7-2
CASSSDLNQPQHF
TGTGCCAGCAGCTCGGACCTCAATCAGCCCCAGCATTTT
>TRBD2|15|few|TRBJ2-7|TRBV2
CASSRASGGSYEQYF
TGTGCCAGCAGTCGGGCTAGCGGAGGGAGCTACGAGCAGTACTTC
>NA|12|NA|TRBJ1-2|TRBV13
CASSLLNYGYTF
TGTGCCAGCAGCTTACTTAACTATGGCTACACCTTC
>NA|15|NA|TRBJ2-3|TRBV11-2
CASSLRGVAADTQYF
TGTGCCAGCAGCTTAAGAGGAGTGGCGGCGGATACGCAGTATTTT
>NA|12|NA|TRBJ1-2|TRBV21-1
CASSTGIGGYTF
TGTGCCAGCAGCACAGGGATTGGGGGCTACACCTTC
>TRBD1|15|few|TRBJ1-1|TRBV28
CASSERRDRAVEAFF
TGTGCCAGCAGTGAACGCCGGGACAGGGCGGTTGAAGCTTTCTTT
>NA|13|NA|TRBJ1-2|TRBV6-1
CASIPDGNYGYTF
TGTGCCAGCATCCCGGACGGGAACTATGGCTACACCTTC
>NA|13|few|TRBJ1-1|TRBV18
CASHSGGAGEAFF
TGTGCCAGCCATTCGGGGGGCGCGGGTGAAGCTTTCTTT
>TRBD2|14|few|TRBJ2-3|TRBV7-3
CASRLAGNTDTQYF
TGTGCCAGCAGATTAGCGGGAAACACAGATACGCAGTATTTT
>TRBD2|15|few|TRBJ2-5|TRBV7-2
CASSLMAGGQETQYF
TGTGCCAGCAGCTTAATGGCGGGGGGGCAAGAGACCCAGTACTTC
>NA|14|few|TRBJ2-7|TRBV5-1
CASSLTPSSYEQYF
TGCGCCAGCAGCTTGACCCCCAGCTCCTACGAGCAGTACTTC
>NA|16|NA|TRBJ1-4|TRBV11-2
CASSLGADSFNEKLFF
TGTGCCAGCAGCTTAGGAGCGGACAGCTTTAATGAAAAACTGTTTTTT
>NA|14|few|TRBJ2-3|TRBV15
CATSTRDVRDTQYF
TGTGCCACCAGCACTCGGGACGTCCGAGATACGCAGTATTTT
>NA|16|NA|TRBJ2-7|TRBV4-3
CASSPGPGHSSYEQYF
TGCGCCAGCAGCCCAGGACCGGGACACTCGTCCTACGAGCAGTACTTC
>NA|16|few|TRBJ2-1|TRBV27
CASSLVTGTSKNEQFF
TGTGCCAGCAGTTTAGTTACCGGGACGTCCAAGAATGAGCAGTTCTTC
>NA|12|NA|TRBJ2-7|TRBV7-6
CASSLAGDEQYF
TGTGCCAGCAGCTTAGCGGGAGACGAGCAGTACTTC
>NA|12|many|TRBJ2-4|TRBV6-1
CASRSDGNIQYF
TGTGCCAGCAGATCGGACGGAAACATTCAGTACTTC
>TRBD2|16|NA|TRBJ2-3|TRBV4-2
CASSPHGLRESDTQYF
TGTGCCAGCAGCCCCCACGGGTTGCGGGAGTCAGATACGCAGTATTTT